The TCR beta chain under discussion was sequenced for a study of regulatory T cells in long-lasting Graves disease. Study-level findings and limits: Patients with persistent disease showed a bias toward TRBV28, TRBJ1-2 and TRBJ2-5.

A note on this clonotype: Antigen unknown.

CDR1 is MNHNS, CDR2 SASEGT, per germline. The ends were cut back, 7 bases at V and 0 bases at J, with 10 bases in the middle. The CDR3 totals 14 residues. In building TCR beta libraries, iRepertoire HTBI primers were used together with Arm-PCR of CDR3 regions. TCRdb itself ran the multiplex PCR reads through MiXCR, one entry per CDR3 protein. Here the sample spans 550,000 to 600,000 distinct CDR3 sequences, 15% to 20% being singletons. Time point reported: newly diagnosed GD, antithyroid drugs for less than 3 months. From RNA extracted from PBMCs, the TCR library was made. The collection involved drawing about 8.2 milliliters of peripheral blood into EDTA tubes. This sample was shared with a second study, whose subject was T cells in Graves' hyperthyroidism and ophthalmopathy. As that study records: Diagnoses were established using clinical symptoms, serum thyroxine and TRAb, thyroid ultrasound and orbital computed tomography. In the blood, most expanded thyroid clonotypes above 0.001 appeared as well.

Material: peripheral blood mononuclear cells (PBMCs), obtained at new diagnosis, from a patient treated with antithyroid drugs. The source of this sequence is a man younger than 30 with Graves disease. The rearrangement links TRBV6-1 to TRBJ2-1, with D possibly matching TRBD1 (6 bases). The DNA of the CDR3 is TGTGCCAGCAAACAGGGCCTCTCCTACAATGAGCAGTTCTTC. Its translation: CASKQGLSYNEQFF.